A selection of T cell receptor beta chains follows, all from one sample in a study of blood T cell repertoires in COVID-19. This table comes from immunoSEQ multiplex PCR, and its TCRdb copy is limited to in-frame clones, with some not included. Of some 450,000 clones in the sample, 70% to 90% are singletons; the top ten hold less than 0.95%. The sequenced material came from peripheral blood. These TCRs come from a young man with COVID-19, enrolled during active disease. Both conserved end residues are part of each CDR3. The D gene is left open where the match is weak. Size values are once, few and many counts, or a class for expanded clones, and some rows have none.

v_gene	j_gene	d_gene	abundance	CDR3nt	CDR3aa
TRBV29-1	TRBJ2-1	NA	NA	TGCAGCGTTGTAGAAATCTCCTCCTACAATGAGCAGTTCTTC	CSVVEISSYNEQFF
TRBV2	TRBJ2-3	TRBD2	NA	TGTGCCAGCAGTGTGACTAGCGCAAGTCAATTTCGCACAGATACGCAGTATTTT	CASSVTSASQFRTDTQYF
TRBV6-5	TRBJ2-3	TRBD2	NA	TGTGCCAGCAGGAAGAGCGGGAGGAGCACAGATACGCAGTATTTT	CASRKSGRSTDTQYF
TRBV25-1	TRBJ2-1	TRBD2	NA	TGTGCCAGCAGTGAGCCCCTAGCGGGAATGGGGAATGAGCAGTTCTTC	CASSEPLAGMGNEQFF
TRBV5-4	TRBJ2-5	NA	NA	TGTGCCAGCAGCAGGGGCCAAGAGACCCAGTACTTC	CASSRGQETQYF
TRBV11-2	TRBJ1-1	NA	NA	TGTGCCAGCAGCTCCCAGGTGGTACTCAACACTGAAGCTTTCTTT	CASSSQVVLNTEAFF
TRBV28	TRBJ2-3	TRBD2	NA	TGTGCCAGCAGCCCTAGCGGGGGGGGCTGGTATACGCAGTATTTT	CASSPSGGGWYTQYF
TRBV19	TRBJ2-7	NA	few	TGTGCCAGTAGTATAGATCGGAGGTCCCAGGAGCAGTACTTC	CASSIDRRSQEQYF
TRBV2	TRBJ1-1	TRBD1	NA	TGTGCCAGCAGTGAGGACAGGGATCAGGTCACTGAAGCTTTCTTT	CASSEDRDQVTEAFF
TRBV29-1	TRBJ1-1	NA	NA	TGCAGCACGCGGGCAGCGGAAGAGACTGAAGCTTTCTTT	CSTRAAEETEAFF
TRBV3-1/TRBV3-2	TRBJ1-2	TRBD1	NA	TGTGCCAGCAGCCAAGATCGCCGGACAGGGGGGTGGTATGGCTACACCTTC	CASSQDRRTGGWYGYTF
TRBV7-8	TRBJ2-3	TRBD2	NA	TGTGCCAGCAGCTCCTATAGCGGGGGCCGCACAGATACGCAGTATTTT	CASSSYSGGRTDTQYF
TRBV28	TRBJ2-7	TRBD2	NA	TGTGCCACTGAACTCTCAAGCGGGAGGGCCTTCTACGAGCAGTACTTC	CATELSSGRAFYEQYF
TRBV5-1	TRBJ1-1	NA	once	TGCGCCAGCAGCCCAGAACCCAGTGGGAACACTGAAGCTTTCTTT	CASSPEPSGNTEAFF
TRBV7-9	TRBJ2-3	TRBD2	NA	TGTGCCAGCAGCTTAAGTTCTAGCGGGGGGCTGTATTTT	CASSLSSSGGLYF
TRBV3-1/TRBV3-2	TRBJ1-5	NA	many	TGTGCCAGCAGCTCTGGGCATCAGCCCCAGCATTTT	CASSSGHQPQHF
TRBV7-2	TRBJ2-1	NA	once	TGTGCCAGCAGCTTTACAGGGAACCCGCACCATGAGCAGTTCTTC	CASSFTGNPHHEQFF
TRBV18	TRBJ2-5	TRBD1	NA	TGTGCCAGCTCCCCCGGCCCACAGGGGGAGACCCAGTACTTC	CASSPGPQGETQYF
TRBV20-1	TRBJ2-7	NA	NA	TGCAGTGCTCGAAAGGCGGGCGAGCAGTACTTC	CSARKAGEQYF
TRBV7-9	TRBJ2-3	NA	NA	TGTGCCAGCAGCTTAGTGAGGGCTCCTAGCACAGATACGCAGTATTTT	CASSLVRAPSTDTQYF
TRBV7-9	TRBJ1-1	TRBD1	NA	TGTGCCAGCAGCTCAGGGGGTCTGGGAACGAACACTGAAGCTTTCTTT	CASSSGGLGTNTEAFF
TRBV20-1	TRBJ2-3	NA	NA	TGCAGTGCTAGTCCAAGGCCGGGGGAATCAGATACGCAGTATTTT	CSASPRPGESDTQYF
TRBV2	TRBJ1-3	TRBD1	NA	TGTGCCAGCAAACCGGGACAGGGGGCGCAGGGTTTTGGAAACACCATATATTTT	CASKPGQGAQGFGNTIYF
TRBV19	TRBJ2-3	TRBD2	once	TGTGCCAGTAACTTAGCGGGGTACACAGATACGCAGTATTTT	CASNLAGYTDTQYF
TRBV29-1	TRBJ1-2	NA	NA	TGCAGCGTTGAAGACACCCCGGGCTATGGCTACACCTTC	CSVEDTPGYGYTF
TRBV5-1	TRBJ2-3	NA	NA	TGCGCCAGCAGCTTGGAGGGGGTCCCAGATACGCAGTATTTT	CASSLEGVPDTQYF
TRBV27	TRBJ2-1	NA	NA	TGTGCCAGCAGTCCTCTAGCGAAGGGGAAAGATGAGCAGTTCTTC	CASSPLAKGKDEQFF
TRBV12-5	TRBJ2-1	NA	once	TGTGCTAGTGGTTACAGGGTTTACAATGAGCAGTTCTTC	CASGYRVYNEQFF
TRBV6-5	TRBJ2-1	NA	NA	TGTGCCAGCAGACCCGAAACTTACAATGAGCAGTTCTTC	CASRPETYNEQFF
TRBV5-4	TRBJ2-3	TRBD2	NA	TGTGCCAGCAGCCCGTATCGGGGAGGGCCTTTCGCGGATACGCAGTATTTT	CASSPYRGGPFADTQYF
TRBV7-8	TRBJ2-1	NA	NA	TGTGCCAGCAGCCAAGAACAGGGTTTTTCATACAATGAGCAGTTCTTC	CASSQEQGFSYNEQFF
TRBV5-4	TRBJ1-1	NA	NA	TGTGCCAGCAGCTGGGGACAGAACACTGAAGCTTTCTTT	CASSWGQNTEAFF
TRBV2	TRBJ2-1	NA	NA	TGTGCCAGCAGTCCGGGACTTGCTAGGAATGAGCAGTTCTTC	CASSPGLARNEQFF
TRBV5-8	TRBJ2-3	TRBD2	NA	TGTGCCAGCAGCTCCGGACTAGCGGAAACAGATACGCAGTATTTT	CASSSGLAETDTQYF
TRBV7-3	TRBJ1-1	NA	NA	TGTGCCAGCAGCCCTACTCTGAACACTGAAGCTTTCTTT	CASSPTLNTEAFF
TRBV19	TRBJ2-5	TRBD1	NA	TGTGCCAGTAGTACCTTACAGGGGGCCGGGAAGACCCAGTACTTC	CASSTLQGAGKTQYF
TRBV28	TRBJ1-6	TRBD1	NA	TGTGCCAGCAGTCCCGGACAGGGTGCTAATTCACCCCTCCACTTT	CASSPGQGANSPLHF
TRBV19	TRBJ1-1	NA	NA	TGTGCCAGTAGTATAGGATCAGGGTTTTCTGAAGCTTTCTTT	CASSIGSGFSEAFF
TRBV3-1/TRBV3-2	TRBJ2-5	NA	NA	TGTGCCAGCAGACCCGCTCGCGGAATTCAGGGGCAAGAGACCCAGTACTTC	CASRPARGIQGQETQYF
TRBV5-4	TRBJ2-7	TRBD1	NA	TGTGCCAGCAGCTTGGGGACAGGGAATTACGAGCAGTACTTC	CASSLGTGNYEQYF
TRBV12-5	TRBJ2-3	TRBD1	NA	TGTGCTAGTGGTTTGGGTGGGACAGGCACAGATACGCAGTATTTT	CASGLGGTGTDTQYF
TRBV2	TRBJ2-3	TRBD2	NA	TGTGCCAGCAACTGGGCGGGAGGGCCCACAGATACGCAGTATTTT	CASNWAGGPTDTQYF
TRBV27	TRBJ1-5	TRBD1	once	TGTGCCAGCAGACCGACAGGGGGCCATCAGCCCCAGCATTTT	CASRPTGGHQPQHF
TRBV2	TRBJ1-1	NA	NA	TGTGCCAGCAGTGAAGCCGAAGCCGGCGGAGCTTTCTTT	CASSEAEAGGAFF
TRBV27	TRBJ2-1	NA	NA	TGTGCCAGCAGTCCCACAGGGACCTACAATGAGCAGTTCTTC	CASSPTGTYNEQFF
TRBV11-3	TRBJ2-1	TRBD1	NA	TGTGCCAGCAGCTTAGGGACAGGGGCCCACAATGAGCAGTTCTTC	CASSLGTGAHNEQFF
TRBV29-1	TRBJ2-1	TRBD1	NA	TGCAGCGTTGACAGGGGACAGGGGGCGAAAAGACTCTTC	CSVDRGQGAKRLF
TRBV3-1/TRBV3-2	TRBJ2-3	TRBD2	NA	TGTGCCAGCAGCCTCCGACTAGCGGGAAAGGCAGATACGCAGTATTTT	CASSLRLAGKADTQYF
TRBV6-5	TRBJ1-3	TRBD1	NA	TGTGCCAGCAAACGGGACAGGCTAAACACCATATATTTT	CASKRDRLNTIYF
TRBV29-1	TRBJ2-3	TRBD2	once	TGCAGCGTGGGACTAGCGGGAGGGCAAGATACGCAGTATTTT	CSVGLAGGQDTQYF
TRBV2	TRBJ2-5	NA	NA	TGTGCCAGCAGGGAGGGGAAGGCCCAGTACTTC	CASREGKAQYF
TRBV6-1	TRBJ1-2	TRBD1	NA	TGTGCCAGCAGTGAGGACAGGCGATATGGCTACACCTTC	CASSEDRRYGYTF
TRBV6-6	TRBJ1-2	NA	NA	TGTGCCAGCAGCATGCAGTATGGCTACACCTTC	CASSMQYGYTF
TRBV4-2	TRBJ2-2	TRBD2	NA	TGTGCCAGCAGCCAGGGTTGGACTAGCGGGGGCCTTAACACCGGGGAGCTGTTTTTT	CASSQGWTSGGLNTGELFF
TRBV5-1	TRBJ2-7	TRBD2	NA	TGCGCCAGCAGCTTGGGTGGACTAGCGGACGGGTACGAGCAGTACTTC	CASSLGGLADGYEQYF
TRBV27	TRBJ2-5	TRBD2	NA	TGTGCCAGCAGTTTATATGCGGGAGGGGGCCAAGAGACCCAGTACTTC	CASSLYAGGGQETQYF
TRBV7-7	TRBJ2-5	TRBD2	NA	TGTGCCAGCAGCTTAGGGGCGGGGGGGCGAGAGACCCAGTACTTC	CASSLGAGGRETQYF